This TCR beta chain derives from a study of blood T cell repertoires in COVID-19. Study overall: Researchers got acute and convalescent COVID-19 samples from the United States, Italy and Spain. The analysed material was cDNA or gDNA that came from T cells, B-cell-depleted T cells, or PBMCs.

Study members were between roughly 18 and 89 years old and lived in 24 US regions. Assay used: immunoSEQ multiplex PCR; TCRdb lists only in-frame clones, some missing. The table lists 300,000 to 350,000 clones, 85% to 95% of them singletons, with around 4.2% in the top ten. Trimming took off 6 bases at V and 0 bases at J, with 15 bases between the two ends. The CDR3 extends over 17 amino acids. Germline V gene data show CDR1 as KGHSH and CDR2 as LQKENI. The chain recombines TRBV18 with TRBJ1-6, with a weak D call TRBD1 (6 bases). The sample consisted of PBMCs or T cells enriched from blood (not recorded which). The receptor's source is a woman younger than 45 who had been exposed to COVID-19. This CDR3 reads CASSLTGMVSYNSPLHF. The CDR3 DNA reads TGTGCCAGCTCCCTAACAGGGATGGTCTCCTATAATTCACCCCTCCACTTT.